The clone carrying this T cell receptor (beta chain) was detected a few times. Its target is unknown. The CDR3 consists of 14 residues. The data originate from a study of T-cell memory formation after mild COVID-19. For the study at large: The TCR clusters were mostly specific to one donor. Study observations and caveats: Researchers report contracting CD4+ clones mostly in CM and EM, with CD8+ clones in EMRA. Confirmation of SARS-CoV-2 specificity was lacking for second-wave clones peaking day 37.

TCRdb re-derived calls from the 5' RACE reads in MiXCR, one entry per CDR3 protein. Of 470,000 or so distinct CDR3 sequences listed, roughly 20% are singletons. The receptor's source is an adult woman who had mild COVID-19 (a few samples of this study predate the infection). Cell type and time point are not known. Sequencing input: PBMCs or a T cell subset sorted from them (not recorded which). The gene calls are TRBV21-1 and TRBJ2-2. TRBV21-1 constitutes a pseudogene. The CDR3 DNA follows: TGTGCCAGCAGCAAACCAAGGGACACCGGGGAGCTGTTTTTT. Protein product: CASSKPRDTGELFF.